This T cell receptor beta chain is drawn from a study of T cell responses to AZD1222 COVID-19 vaccine. Whole-study results and caveats: Regions left unmutated in variants are reportedly the target of nearly half of spike-specific TCRs. Vaccination with two AZD1222 doses was followed by a rise in Spike-specific TCR breadth and depth.

The method was immunoSEQ multiplex PCR; TCRdb's version includes in-frame clones alone and lacks a portion of them. The sample lists 100,000 to 150,000 clones, about nine tenths seen once, with roughly 4.4% in the top ten. In this sample, this clone turned up a few times. Its antigen is not identified. CDR3 size: 14 residues. In germline, CDR1 is SGHNT, CDR2 YYREEE (reference sequence). Trimming shortened V by 4 bases and J by 5 bases, and 15 bases separated the two germline ends. The sequence was obtained from an adult in good health. The V call is TRBV5-4, the J call TRBJ2-5; D call uncertain. This specimen was peripheral blood, taken on day 0 of MenACWY control vaccination. The CDR3 spells CASSPASRAETQYF. CDR3 DNA sequence: TGTGCCAGCAGCCCCGCTAGTCGTGCGGAGACCCAGTACTTC.